This TCR beta chain is from a study of cytomegalovirus exposure and HLA in healthy donors. TCRdb's table, derived via immunoSEQ multiplex PCR, lists solely in-frame clones and lacks some. The sample yields approximately 280,000 clones, roughly 90% seen once. This TCR was sampled from a woman aged 18 to 35 in good health and CMV-seronegative. Specimen: PBMCs.

CDR3 sequence (DNA): TGTGCCAGCAGCTTGGGGGGGCCCAGCAATCAGCCCCAGCATTTT. Translated: CASSLGGPSNQPQHF. This chain links TRBV5-5 with TRBJ1-5; D possibly corresponds to TRBD1 (6 bases). CDR3 size: 15 residues. Germline CDR1 SGHKS, CDR2 YYEKEE (reference sequence). V was clipped by 0 bases and J by 1 base, with 8 bases between them. Full variable domain (remainder filled in from reference TRBV5-5 and TRBJ1-5): DAGVTQSPTHLIKTRGQQVTLRCSPISGHKSVSWYQQVLGQGPQFIFQYYEKEERGRGNFPDRFSARQFPNYSSELNVNALLLGDSALYLCASSLGGPSNQPQHFGDGTRLSIL.